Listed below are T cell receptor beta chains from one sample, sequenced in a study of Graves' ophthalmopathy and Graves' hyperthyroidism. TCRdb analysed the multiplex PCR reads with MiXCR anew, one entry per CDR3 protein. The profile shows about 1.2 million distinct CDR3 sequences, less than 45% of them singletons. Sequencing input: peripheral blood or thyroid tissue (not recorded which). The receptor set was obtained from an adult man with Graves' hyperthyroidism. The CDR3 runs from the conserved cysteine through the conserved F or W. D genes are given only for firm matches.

CDR3: CSVDSPDGYTF; V: TRBV29-1; J: TRBJ1-2; D: NA
CDR3: CASSPPGPGSPLHF; V: TRBV18; J: TRBJ1-6; D: NA
CDR3: CASANRATYGYTF; V: TRBV5-1; J: TRBJ1-2; D: NA
CDR3: CSARGMGHTITGELFF; V: TRBV20-1; J: TRBJ2-2; D: NA
CDR3: CASSLMGYGEQYF; V: TRBV7-9; J: TRBJ2-7; D: NA
CDR3: CASRTSPNQPQHF; V: TRBV5-1; J: TRBJ1-5; D: NA
CDR3: CASSSEADRGKTQYF; V: TRBV13; J: TRBJ2-5; D: TRBD1
CDR3: CASMRLLKGPQHF; V: TRBV19; J: TRBJ1-5; D: NA
CDR3: CASNTGMDREETQYF; V: TRBV19; J: TRBJ2-5; D: TRBD1
CDR3: CAISESGLAGVHEQYF; V: TRBV10-3; J: TRBJ2-7; D: TRBD2
CDR3: CASSLDSTLRRGNYEQYF; V: TRBV7-2; J: TRBJ2-7; D: NA
CDR3: CASRALGRPYEQYF; V: TRBV10-2; J: TRBJ2-7; D: NA
CDR3: CATSRDSEGMAYGYTF; V: TRBV15; J: TRBJ1-2; D: NA
CDR3: CASTPGGRNSGNTIYF; V: TRBV5-1; J: TRBJ1-3; D: NA
CDR3: CASSFRQAYEQYF; V: TRBV7-8; J: TRBJ2-7; D: NA
CDR3: CSASYGGPGEKLFF; V: TRBV20-1; J: TRBJ1-4; D: NA
CDR3: CSASDSRGSYEQYF; V: TRBV20-1; J: TRBJ2-7; D: NA
CDR3: CAGELMNTEAFF; V: TRBV6-1; J: TRBJ1-1; D: NA
CDR3: CASTRSSPLVAETQYF; V: TRBV11-2; J: TRBJ2-5; D: NA
CDR3: CSVDGGDRGYEQYF; V: TRBV29-1; J: TRBJ2-7; D: TRBD1
CDR3: CASSLVSPGATDTQYF; V: TRBV11-2; J: TRBJ2-3; D: NA
CDR3: CASTPGGPSSYEQYF; V: TRBV28; J: TRBJ2-7; D: TRBD1
CDR3: CASSVQGARGNQPQHF; V: TRBV5-8; J: TRBJ1-5; D: TRBD1
CDR3: CSGKTSGAAYEQYF; V: TRBV20-1; J: TRBJ2-7; D: TRBD2
CDR3: CASSRGGGAGNTEAFF; V: TRBV5-1; J: TRBJ1-1; D: NA
CDR3: CASSSLGPGWPQHF; V: TRBV11-1; J: TRBJ1-5; D: NA
CDR3: CASSFMNGYGYTF; V: TRBV12-3/TRBV12-4; J: TRBJ1-2; D: NA
CDR3: CASTAVHNQPQHF; V: TRBV13; J: TRBJ1-5; D: NA
CDR3: CASKASGGKNTGELFF; V: TRBV5-1; J: TRBJ2-2; D: TRBD2
CDR3: CASSQGTAPLEKLFF; V: TRBV4-3; J: TRBJ1-4; D: NA
CDR3: CASSPELGNTEAFF; V: TRBV11-2; J: TRBJ1-1; D: NA
CDR3: CASSLEDRPNGYTF; V: TRBV5-1; J: TRBJ1-2; D: NA
CDR3: CSATRTPLGELFF; V: TRBV20-1; J: TRBJ2-2; D: NA
CDR3: CASNAVGGYTF; V: TRBV7-2; J: TRBJ1-2; D: NA
CDR3: CASSQGGSTSGANVLTF; V: TRBV9; J: TRBJ2-6; D: NA
CDR3: CASSQGPGVSGYTF; V: TRBV4-1; J: TRBJ1-2; D: NA
CDR3: CASSGDRVGNQPQHF; V: TRBV7-9; J: TRBJ1-5; D: TRBD1